The 3 T cell receptor beta chains below were found in one sample sequenced in a study of blood T cell repertoires in COVID-19 (dated by TCRdb to the early 2020s). Library method: the immunoSEQ multiplex PCR assay. TCRdb retrieved this table from immuneACCESS and kept in-frame rearrangements only. Not all clones are present; in checked studies, unresolved V genes account for under half, and no reason is known for the remainder. A total of around 300,000 clones appear in this sample, 88% of them only once. In total, the top ten clones hold 1.5% to 2% of the sample. The sequencing sample was made of peripheral blood. These TCRs come from a woman younger than 45 with COVID-19, enrolled during active disease.

The V and J genes are TRBV9 and TRBJ2-3; D remains unclear. From germline, CDR1 is SGDLS and CDR2 YYNGEE. The CDR3 spans 13 residues. V shed 0 bases and J shed 3 bases, with 5 bases lying between them. The CDR3 here is CASSVVSTDTQYF. DNA of the CDR3: TGTGCCAGCAGCGTAGTCTCGACAGATACGCAGTATTTT.

V and J are TRBV15 and TRBJ2-3; 7 positions match TRBD2. Germline V CDR1 and CDR2: LNHNV, YYDKDF (reference sequence). The CDR3 is 15 amino acids. The ends lost 2 bases at V and 5 bases at J; junction bases unmatched: 7. The CDR3, as DNA: TGTGCCACCAGCAGAAACAGCGGGGTAAGAGATACGCAGTATTTT. It specifies CATSRNSGVRDTQYF.

The J gene is TRBJ1-2, the V gene TRBV5-1; 8 nucleotides align to TRBD1. The CDR3 has 17 residues. V was clipped by 4 bases and J by 8 bases; unmatched bases: 19. Germline-derived CDR1 and CDR2 are SGHRS and YFSETQ. The CDR3 protein is CASSQTTGAGQLQGYTF. The CDR3 bases are TGCGCCAGCAGCCAGACGACAGGGGCTGGGCAATTACAAGGCTACACCTTC.